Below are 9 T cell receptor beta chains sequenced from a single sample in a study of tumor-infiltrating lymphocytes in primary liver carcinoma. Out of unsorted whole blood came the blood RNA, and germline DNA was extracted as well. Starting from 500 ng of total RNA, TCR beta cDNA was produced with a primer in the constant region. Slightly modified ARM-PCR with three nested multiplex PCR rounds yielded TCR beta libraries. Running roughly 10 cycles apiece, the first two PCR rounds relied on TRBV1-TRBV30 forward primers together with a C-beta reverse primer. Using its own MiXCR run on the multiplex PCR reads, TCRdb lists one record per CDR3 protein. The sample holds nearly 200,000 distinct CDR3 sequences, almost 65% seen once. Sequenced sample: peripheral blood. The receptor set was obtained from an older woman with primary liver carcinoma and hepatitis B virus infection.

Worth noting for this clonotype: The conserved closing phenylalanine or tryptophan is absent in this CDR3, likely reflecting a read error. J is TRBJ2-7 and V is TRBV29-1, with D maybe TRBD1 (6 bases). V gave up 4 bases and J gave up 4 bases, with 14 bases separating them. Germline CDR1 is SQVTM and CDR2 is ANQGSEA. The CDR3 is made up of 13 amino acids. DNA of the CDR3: TGCAGCGTTGGGGACACGGGTGGGTACGAGCAGTACTTA. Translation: CSVGDTGGYEQYL.

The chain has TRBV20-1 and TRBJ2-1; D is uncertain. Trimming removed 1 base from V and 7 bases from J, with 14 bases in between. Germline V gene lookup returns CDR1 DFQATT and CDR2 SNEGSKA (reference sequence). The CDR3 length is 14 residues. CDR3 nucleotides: TGCAGTGCTAGAGGGTTAGGGCAAGTGAATGAGCAGTTCTTC. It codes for CSARGLGQVNEQFF.

CDR3 sequence reads: CASSLLAFSTDTQYF. Here the CDR3 DNA reads TGTGCCAGCAGCTTACTAGCGTTTAGCACAGATACGCAGTATTTT. The chain is built from TRBV11-2 and TRBJ2-3; tentative D call: TRBD2 (6 bases). The V end was cut by 2 bases, the J end by 0 bases, with 9 bases between. The CDR3 is 15 amino acids. Germline V gene data show CDR1 as SGHAT and CDR2 as FQNNGV.

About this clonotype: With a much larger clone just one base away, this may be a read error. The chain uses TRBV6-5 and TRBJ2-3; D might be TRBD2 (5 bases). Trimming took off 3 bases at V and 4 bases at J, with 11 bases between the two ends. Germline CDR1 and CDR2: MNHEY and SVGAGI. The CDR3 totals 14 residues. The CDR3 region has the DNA TGTGCCAGCAGTTATGAGGGTACGCCAGATACGCAGTATTTT. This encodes CASSYEGTPDTQYF.

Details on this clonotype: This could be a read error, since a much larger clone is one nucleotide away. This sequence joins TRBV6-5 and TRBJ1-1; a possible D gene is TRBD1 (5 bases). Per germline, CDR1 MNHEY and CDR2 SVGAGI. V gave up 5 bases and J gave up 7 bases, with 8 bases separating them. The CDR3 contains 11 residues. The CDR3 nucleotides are TGTGCCAGCAGTGGGGCTCTTGAAGCTTTCTTT. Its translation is CASSGALEAFF.

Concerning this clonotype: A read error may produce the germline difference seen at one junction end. In DNA, the CDR3 is TGTGCCAACAGCTTAGCGTCGGGGGCAGGAGACTACGAGCGGTACTTC. Translation: CANSLASGAGDYERYF. The rearrangement links TRBV11-2 to TRBJ2-7; TRBD1 or TRBD2 may be the D gene (6 bases each). The germline CDR1 and CDR2 sequences are SGHAT and FQNNGV. The CDR3 is made up of 16 amino acids.

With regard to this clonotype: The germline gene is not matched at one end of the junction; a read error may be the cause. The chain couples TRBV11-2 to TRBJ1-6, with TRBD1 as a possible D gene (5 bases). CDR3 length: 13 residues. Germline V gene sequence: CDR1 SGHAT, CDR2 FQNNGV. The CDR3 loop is CASSGRNNSPLHF. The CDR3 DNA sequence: TGTGCCAGCTCGGGACGGAATAATTCGCCCCTCCACTTT.

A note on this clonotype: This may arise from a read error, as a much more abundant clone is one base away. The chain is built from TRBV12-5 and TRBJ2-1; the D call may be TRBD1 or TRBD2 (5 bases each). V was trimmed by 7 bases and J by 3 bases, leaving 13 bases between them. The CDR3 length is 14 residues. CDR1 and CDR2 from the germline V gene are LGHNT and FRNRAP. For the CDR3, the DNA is TGTGCTAGTGCCTGGGACGACTTCTACAATGAGCAGTTCTTC. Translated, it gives CASAWDDFYNEQFF.

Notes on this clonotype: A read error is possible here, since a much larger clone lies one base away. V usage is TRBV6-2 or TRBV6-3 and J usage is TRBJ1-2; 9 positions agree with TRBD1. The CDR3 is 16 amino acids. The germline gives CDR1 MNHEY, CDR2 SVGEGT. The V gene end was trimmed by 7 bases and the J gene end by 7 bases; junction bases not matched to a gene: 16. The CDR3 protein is CASNNPGQGAWSGYTF. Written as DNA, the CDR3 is TGTGCCAGCAACAATCCGGGACAGGGTGCCTGGAGTGGCTACACCTTC.